This entry describes one T cell receptor beta chain. Its antigen is not identified. The validation cohort, a group of more than 100 subjects, included the donors and was separate from the roughly 670-subject first cohort. Assay used: immunoSEQ multiplex PCR; TCRdb lists only in-frame clones, some missing. The sample shows fewer than 250,000 clones, around 88% of them seen only once. The record originates from a study of cytomegalovirus exposure and HLA in healthy donors. The study, taken as a whole, reports: Among the CMV-associated chains, a few were confirmed in vitro as specific for CMV antigens. The majority of TCR sequences were rare, yet some public TCRs appeared in many donors.

This TCR came from a woman aged 18-29 years in good health and CMV-seronegative. Sample: PBMCs.

CDR3 in amino acids: CASTKGRGNQPQHF. The DNA for the CDR3 is TGTGCCAGCACTAAAGGTCGGGGCAATCAGCCCCAGCATTTT. J is TRBJ1-5 and V is TRBV13; D is unresolved. The V and J ends lost 7 bases and 2 bases respectively, with 12 bases between them. The CDR3 covers 14 residues. The germline V gene has CDR1 PRHDT and CDR2 FYEKMQ (reference sequence).